This T cell receptor (beta chain) was found in a study of shared clonotypes between healthy human individuals. Study information: Every donor yielded three CD4 naive, three CD4 memory, two CD8 naive and one CD8 memory plate. General study points: Few donors restricted represented genetic and exposure-history diversity.

The repertoire was sequenced with immunoSEQ multiplex PCR; TCRdb's copy has only in-frame clones and lacks some. The table has about 2.3 million clones, 80% to 95% seen once. Trimming removed 8 bases at V and 5 bases at J, with 9 bases between. Germline values: CDR1 GTSNPN, CDR2 SVGIG (reference sequence). The CDR3 has 10 residues. With respect to this clone: Its antigen is not known.

This sequence originates from a man aged 18 to 29 in good health. Some clones in this sample may be carry-over from other donors' samples. The chain carries TRBV30 and TRBJ2-5; unclear D gene. The sample was naive CD4+ T cells from PBMCs. Regarding subset: CD45RA+ positively selected. The CDR3 loop is CAMAWETQYF. The DNA for the CDR3 is TGTGCCATGGCCTGGGAGACCCAGTACTTC. Filled out from reference TRBV30 and TRBJ2-5, the complete variable domain reads SQTIHQWPATLVQPVGSPLSLECTVEGTSNPNLYWYRQAAGRGLQLLFYSVGIGQISSEVPQNLSASRPQDRQFILSSKKLLLSDSGFYLCAMAWETQYFGPGTRLLVL.